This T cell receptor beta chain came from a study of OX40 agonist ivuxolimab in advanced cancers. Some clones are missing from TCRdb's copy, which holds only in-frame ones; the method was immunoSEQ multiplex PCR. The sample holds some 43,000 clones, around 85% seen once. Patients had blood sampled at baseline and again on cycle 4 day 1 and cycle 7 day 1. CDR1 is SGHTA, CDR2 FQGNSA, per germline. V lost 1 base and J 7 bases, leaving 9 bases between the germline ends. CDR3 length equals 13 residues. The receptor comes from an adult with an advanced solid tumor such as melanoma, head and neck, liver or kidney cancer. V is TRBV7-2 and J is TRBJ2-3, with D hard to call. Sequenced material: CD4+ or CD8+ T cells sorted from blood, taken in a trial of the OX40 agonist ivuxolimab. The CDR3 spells CASSLGGPNTQYF. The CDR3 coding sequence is TGTGCCAGCAGCTTAGGTGGGCCAAATACGCAGTATTTT.